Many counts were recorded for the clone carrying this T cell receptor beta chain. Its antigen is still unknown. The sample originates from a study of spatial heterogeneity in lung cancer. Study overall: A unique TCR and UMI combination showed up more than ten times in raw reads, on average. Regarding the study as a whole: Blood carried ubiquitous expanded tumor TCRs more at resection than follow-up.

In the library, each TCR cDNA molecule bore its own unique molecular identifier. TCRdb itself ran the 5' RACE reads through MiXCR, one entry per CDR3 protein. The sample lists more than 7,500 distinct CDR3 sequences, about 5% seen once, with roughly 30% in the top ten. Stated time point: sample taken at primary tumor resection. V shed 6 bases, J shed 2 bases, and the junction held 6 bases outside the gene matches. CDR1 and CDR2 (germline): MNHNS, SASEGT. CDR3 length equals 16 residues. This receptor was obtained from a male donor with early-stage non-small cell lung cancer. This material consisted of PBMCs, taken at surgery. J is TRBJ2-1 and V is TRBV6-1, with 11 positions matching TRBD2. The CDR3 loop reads CASRDRLAGTYNEQFF. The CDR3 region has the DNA TGTGCCAGCAGAGACCGACTAGCGGGGACCTACAATGAGCAGTTCTTC.